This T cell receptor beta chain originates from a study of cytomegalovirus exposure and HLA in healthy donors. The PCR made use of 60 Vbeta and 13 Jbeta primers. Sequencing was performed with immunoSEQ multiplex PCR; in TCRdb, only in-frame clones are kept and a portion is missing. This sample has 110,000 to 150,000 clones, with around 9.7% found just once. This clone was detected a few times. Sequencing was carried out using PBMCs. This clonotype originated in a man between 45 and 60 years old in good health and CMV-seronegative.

Here the CDR3 DNA reads TGTGCCTGGAGTACACCCGCGGCTTATAGCAATCAGCCCCAGCATTTT. Translating gives CAWSTPAAYSNQPQHF. This chain connects TRBV30 to TRBJ1-5; D is undetermined. The V gene lost 2 bases and the J gene lost 0 bases, with 14 bases spanning the gap. This CDR3 spans 16 amino acids. Germline-derived CDR1 and CDR2 are GTSNPN and SVGIG (reference sequence).